The next 15 T cell receptor beta chains were all read from a single sample in a study of graft-versus-host responses after intestinal transplantation. Profiling relied on immunoSEQ multiplex PCR, and the TCRdb table lists in-frame clones only, not all of them. The sample has about 130,000 clones; just over 90% are singletons. Their antigens are not known. The sample consisted of unstimulated CD4+ T cells sorted from spleen or lymph node cells, taken before intestinal transplant. These receptors were taken from a human donor who received an intestinal transplant.

The chain is built from TRBV11-2 and TRBJ1-6, with 9 bases that match TRBD1. V lost 5 bases and J lost 7; bases outside the gene matches: 9. From germline, CDR1 is SGHAT and CDR2 FQNNGV. CDR3 length: 16 amino acids. As DNA, the CDR3 is TGTGCCAGCAGCGTTCTCCCCGGGACAGGGAATTCACCCCTCCACTTT. This codes for CASSVLPGTGNSPLHF.

This clone was detected only once. The chain employs TRBV5-1 and TRBJ1-6, with 9 bases lining up with TRBD1. Germline V CDR1 and CDR2: SGHRS, YFSETQ. V dropped 3 bases and J dropped 10; count of bases not matched to a gene: 11. The CDR3 has 16 residues. The CDR3 DNA reads as TGCGCCAGCAGCTCTGGTGCCGGGACAGGGCGCTCACCCCTCCACTTT. Its protein is CASSSGAGTGRSPLHF.

The chain joins TRBV11-1 to TRBJ2-2, with 9 bases fitting TRBD1. Per germline, CDR1 SGHAT and CDR2 FQDESV (reference sequence). The junction had 8 bases not matched to a gene; V was cut back by 11 bases and J by 7 bases. CDR3 length equals 13 residues. The CDR3 DNA is TGTGCCGCCGAACAGGGGGCGCACGGGGAGCTGTTTTTT. Its protein is CAAEQGAHGELFF.

The rearrangement links TRBV6-4 to TRBJ1-6; TRBD1 aligns across 9 bases. The CDR3 covers 20 residues. Unmatched junction bases numbered 12, after V lost 2 bases and J lost 1 base. In germline, CDR1 is MRHNA, CDR2 SNTAGT. CDR3: CASSDPRGQGWVSYNSPLHF. Here the CDR3 DNA reads TGTGCCAGCAGTGACCCGCGGGGACAGGGATGGGTATCCTATAATTCACCCCTCCACTTT.

This sequence joins TRBV7-7 and TRBJ2-1; 7 nucleotides line up with TRBD2. This CDR3 has 14 residues. Per germline, CDR1 SSHAT and CDR2 FNYEAQ (reference sequence). V shed 3 bases and J 6 bases; nucleotides not matched to a gene: 5. DNA for the CDR3: TGTGCCAGCAGCTTCGGAGGGAGGGGCAATGAGCAGTTCTTC. Amino acid sequence: CASSFGGRGNEQFF.

The V gene is TRBV7-9, the J gene TRBJ1-1; 8 bases agree with TRBD1. V gave up 5 bases and J gave up 6 bases; unmatched junction bases: 5. The CDR3 covers 13 residues. Looked up from germline, CDR1 is SEHNR and CDR2 is FQNEAQ (reference sequence). The CDR3 DNA reads as TGTGCCAGCAGCCCGACGGGACAGGCTGAAGCTTTCTTT. Amino acids: CASSPTGQAEAFF.

This chain connects TRBV11-2 to TRBJ1-6; D gene ambiguous. The CDR3 is 14 residues long. Germline assignment: CDR1 SGHAT and CDR2 FQNNGV. The V end lost 1 base, the J end lost 10 bases, and 11 bases lay between the germline ends. The CDR3 DNA reads TGTGCCAGCAGCTTAGGTTGGGGTAACTCACCCCTCCACTTT. Its translation: CASSLGWGNSPLHF.

A few counts support this clone. The chain recombines TRBV6-1 with TRBJ2-7; no clear D gene. This CDR3 is 8 amino acids long. Trimming pared 7 bases from V and 5 bases from J, leaving 0 bases between. Germline V gives CDR1 MNHNS, CDR2 SASEGT. The CDR3 here is CASNEQYF. The CDR3 DNA reads TGTGCCAGCAACGAGCAGTACTTC.

This rearrangement joins TRBV2 to TRBJ2-5; no firm D call. Looked up from germline, CDR1 is SNHLY and CDR2 is FYNNEI. CDR3 size: 12 residues. Deletions cut 0 bases from V and 4 bases from J, with 3 bases between. CDR3 nucleotide sequence: TGTGCCAGCAGTGAAGCTCGAGAGACCCAGTACTTC. This sequence encodes CASSEARETQYF.

The chain is built from TRBV4-2 and TRBJ1-2; D remains ambiguous. The CDR3 consists of 16 residues. V was clipped by 1 base and J by 2 bases, with 14 bases between them. Germline V lookup: CDR1 LGHNA, CDR2 YNFKEQ. CDR3: CASSQGAGLTNYGYTF. In nucleotides, the CDR3 is TGTGCCAGCAGCCAAGGGGCAGGCCTAACGAACTATGGCTACACCTTC.

The chain couples TRBV5-1 to TRBJ2-3, with D perhaps TRBD2 (6 bases). Germline CDR1 and CDR2: SGHRS and YFSETQ. V lost 1 base, J lost 6 bases, and 27 bases lay in between. The CDR3 is 19 residues long. CDR3 nucleotide sequence: TGCGCCAGCAGCTTGCGGTGGGGGGAAAATCAACGACGAGTGGATACGCAGTATTTT. Its translation: CASSLRWGENQRRVDTQYF.

The chain couples TRBV15 to TRBJ2-5; D possibly corresponds to TRBD2 (5 bases). CDR3 size: 13 residues. In germline, CDR1 is LNHNV, CDR2 YYDKDF (reference sequence). The V and J ends lost 5 bases and 4 bases respectively, with 11 bases between them. CDR3 protein: CATSGGAGETQYF. For the CDR3, the DNA is TGTGCCACCAGCGGAGGTGCGGGAGAGACCCAGTACTTC. The variable domain in full, with the rest retrieved from reference TRBV15 and TRBJ2-5, is DAMVIQNPRYQVTQFGKPVTLSCSQTLNHNVMYWYQQKSSQAPKLLFHYYDKDFNNEADTPDNFQSRRPNTSFCFLDIRSPGLGDTAMYLCATSGGAGETQYFGPGTRLLVL.

The chain is built from TRBV6-1 and TRBJ1-5; TRBD1 might be the D (5 bases). Between the trimmed V and J ends, which lost 0 bases and 1 base, there was a span of 13 bases. The CDR3 sequence is 17 residues long. Germline assignment: CDR1 MNHNS and CDR2 SASEGT. Written as DNA, the CDR3 is TGTGCCAGCAGTGAAGCAGCCTGGGGGAGAAGCAATCAGCCCCAGCATTTT. This encodes CASSEAAWGRSNQPQHF.

The chain couples TRBV19 to TRBJ2-1, with 15 nucleotides matching TRBD2. Germline V gene sequence: CDR1 LNHDA, CDR2 SQIVND (reference sequence). The junction had 18 bases not matched to a gene; V was cut back by 7 bases and J by 8 bases. CDR3 length equals 19 residues. The CDR3 sequence is CASTPGLAGGSRINDEQFF. DNA of the CDR3: TGTGCCAGTACCCCGGGACTAGCGGGGGGCAGCAGGATTAACGATGAGCAGTTCTTC.

The chain joins TRBV11-3 to TRBJ2-3; perhaps TRBD2 as D (6 bases). The CDR3 length is 14 residues. V gave up 5 bases and J gave up 5 bases, with 14 bases separating them. Germline loops: CDR1 SGHNT, CDR2 YENEEA. The CDR3 loop is CASSPGLTRDTQYF. Written as DNA, the CDR3 is TGTGCCAGCAGCCCCGGACTGACTAGAGATACGCAGTATTTT.